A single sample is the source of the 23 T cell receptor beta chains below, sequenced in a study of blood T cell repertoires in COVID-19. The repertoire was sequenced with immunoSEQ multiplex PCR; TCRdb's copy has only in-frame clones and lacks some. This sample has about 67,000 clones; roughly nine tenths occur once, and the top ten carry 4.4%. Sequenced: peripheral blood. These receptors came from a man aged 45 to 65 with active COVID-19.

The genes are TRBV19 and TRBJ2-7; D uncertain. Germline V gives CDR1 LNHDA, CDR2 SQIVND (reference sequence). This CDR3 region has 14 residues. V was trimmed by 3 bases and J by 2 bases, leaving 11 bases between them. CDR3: CASSISSRTYEQYF. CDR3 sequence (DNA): TGTGCCAGTAGTATTTCGTCCAGGACCTACGAGCAGTACTTC.

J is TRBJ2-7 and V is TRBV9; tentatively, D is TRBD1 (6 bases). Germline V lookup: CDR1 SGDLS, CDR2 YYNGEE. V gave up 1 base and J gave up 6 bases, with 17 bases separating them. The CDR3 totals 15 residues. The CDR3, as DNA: TGTGCCAGCAGCGTACGCGCGACAGGCTCAGGCGAGCAGTACTTC. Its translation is CASSVRATGSGEQYF.

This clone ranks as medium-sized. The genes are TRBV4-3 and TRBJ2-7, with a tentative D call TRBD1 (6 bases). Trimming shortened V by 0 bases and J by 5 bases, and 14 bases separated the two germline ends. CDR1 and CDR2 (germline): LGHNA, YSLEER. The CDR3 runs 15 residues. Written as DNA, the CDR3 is TGCGCCAGCAGCCAAGACTTCCCAGGGGCACACGAGCAGTACTTC. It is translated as CASSQDFPGAHEQYF.

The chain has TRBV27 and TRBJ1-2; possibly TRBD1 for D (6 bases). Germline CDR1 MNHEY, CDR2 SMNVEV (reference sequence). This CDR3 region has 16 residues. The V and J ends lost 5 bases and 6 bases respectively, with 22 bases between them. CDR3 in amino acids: CASSPIRQEDLHGYTF. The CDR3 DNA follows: TGTGCCAGCAGTCCCATCAGACAGGAAGACCTTCATGGCTACACCTTC.

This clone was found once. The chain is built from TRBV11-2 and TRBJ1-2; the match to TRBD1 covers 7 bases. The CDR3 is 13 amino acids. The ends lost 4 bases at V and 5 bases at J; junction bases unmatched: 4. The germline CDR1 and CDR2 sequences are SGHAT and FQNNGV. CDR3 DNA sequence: TGTGCCAGCAGCTCCCCGGGACAGTATGGCTACACCTTC. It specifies CASSSPGQYGYTF.

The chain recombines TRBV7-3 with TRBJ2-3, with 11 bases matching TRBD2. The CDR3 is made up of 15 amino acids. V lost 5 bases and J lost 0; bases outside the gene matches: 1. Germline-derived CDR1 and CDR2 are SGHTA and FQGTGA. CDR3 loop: CASSPSGGSTDTQYF. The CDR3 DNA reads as TGTGCCAGCAGCCCTAGCGGGGGGAGCACAGATACGCAGTATTTT.

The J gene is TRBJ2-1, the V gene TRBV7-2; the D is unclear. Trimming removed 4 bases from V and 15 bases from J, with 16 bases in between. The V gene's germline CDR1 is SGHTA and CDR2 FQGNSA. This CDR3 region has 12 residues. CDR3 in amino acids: CASSSRSYGGFF. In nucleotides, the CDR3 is TGTGCCAGCAGCTCTAGGTCGTACGGCGGGTTCTTC.

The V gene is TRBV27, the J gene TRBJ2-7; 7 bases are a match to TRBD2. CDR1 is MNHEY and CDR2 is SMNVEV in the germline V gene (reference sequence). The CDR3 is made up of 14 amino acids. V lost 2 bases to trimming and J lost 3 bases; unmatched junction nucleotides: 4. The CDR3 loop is CASSLALADYEQYF. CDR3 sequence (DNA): TGTGCCAGCAGTTTAGCTCTAGCGGACTACGAGCAGTACTTC.

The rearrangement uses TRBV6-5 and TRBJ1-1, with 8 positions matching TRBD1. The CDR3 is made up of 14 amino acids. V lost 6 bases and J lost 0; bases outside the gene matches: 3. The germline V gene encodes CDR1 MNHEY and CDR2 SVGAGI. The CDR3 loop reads CASSRTGMNTEAFF. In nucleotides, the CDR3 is TGTGCCAGCAGCAGGACAGGGATGAACACTGAAGCTTTCTTT.

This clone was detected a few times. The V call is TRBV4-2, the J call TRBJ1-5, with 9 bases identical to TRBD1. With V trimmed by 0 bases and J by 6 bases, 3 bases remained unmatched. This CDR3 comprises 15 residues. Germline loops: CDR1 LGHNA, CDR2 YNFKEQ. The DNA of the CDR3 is TGTGCCAGCAGCCAAGAAACGGACAGGGGTCAGCCCCAGCATTTT. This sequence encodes CASSQETDRGQPQHF.

The CDR3 DNA follows: TGTGCCAGCAGTTACGCAGGCGGCTACACCTTC. Its protein is CASSYAGGYTF. The rearrangement joins TRBV6-5 to TRBJ1-2; D remains unclear. This CDR3 contains 11 residues. V was trimmed by 2 bases and J by 8 bases, leaving 6 bases between them. CDR1 is MNHEY, CDR2 SVGAGI, per germline.

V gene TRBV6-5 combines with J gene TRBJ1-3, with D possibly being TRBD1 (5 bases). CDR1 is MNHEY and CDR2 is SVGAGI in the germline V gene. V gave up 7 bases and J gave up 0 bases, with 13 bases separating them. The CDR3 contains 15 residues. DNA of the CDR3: TGTGCCAGCACCCCAGCGGGGGGCTCTGGAAACACCATATATTTT. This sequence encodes CASTPAGGSGNTIYF.

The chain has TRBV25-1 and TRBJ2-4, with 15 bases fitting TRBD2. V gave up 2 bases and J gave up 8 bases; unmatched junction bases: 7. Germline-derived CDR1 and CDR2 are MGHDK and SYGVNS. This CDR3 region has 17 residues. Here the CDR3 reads CASSETGTSGGRYIQYF. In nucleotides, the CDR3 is TGTGCCAGCAGTGAAACCGGGACTAGCGGGGGGCGATACATTCAGTACTTC.

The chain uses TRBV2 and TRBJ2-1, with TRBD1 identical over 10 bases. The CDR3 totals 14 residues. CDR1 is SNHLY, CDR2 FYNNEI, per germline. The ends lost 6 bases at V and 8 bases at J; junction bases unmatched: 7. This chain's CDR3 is CASSAGDRGHEQFF. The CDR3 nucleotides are TGTGCCAGCAGCGCCGGGGACAGGGGTCATGAGCAGTTCTTC.

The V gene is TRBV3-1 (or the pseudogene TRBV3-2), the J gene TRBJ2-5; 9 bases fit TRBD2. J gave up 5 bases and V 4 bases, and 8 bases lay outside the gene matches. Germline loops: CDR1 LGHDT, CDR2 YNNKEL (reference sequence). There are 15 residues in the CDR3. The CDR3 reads CASSRRGGYVETQYF. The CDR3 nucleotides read TGTGCCAGCAGCCGGCGGGGGGGCTACGTGGAGACCCAGTACTTC.

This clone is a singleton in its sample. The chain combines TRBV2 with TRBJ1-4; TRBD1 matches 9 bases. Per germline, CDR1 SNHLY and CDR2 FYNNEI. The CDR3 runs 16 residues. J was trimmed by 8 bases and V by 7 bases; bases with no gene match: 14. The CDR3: CASTIGGGQGGEKLFF. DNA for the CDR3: TGTGCCAGCACCATCGGGGGGGGACAGGGCGGAGAAAAACTGTTTTTT.

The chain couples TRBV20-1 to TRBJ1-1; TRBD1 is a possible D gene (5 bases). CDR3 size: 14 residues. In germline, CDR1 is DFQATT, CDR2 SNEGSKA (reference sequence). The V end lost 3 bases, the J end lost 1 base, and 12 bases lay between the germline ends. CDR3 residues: CSASKGAQNTEAFF. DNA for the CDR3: TGCAGTGCTAGTAAAGGGGCCCAGAACACTGAAGCTTTCTTT.

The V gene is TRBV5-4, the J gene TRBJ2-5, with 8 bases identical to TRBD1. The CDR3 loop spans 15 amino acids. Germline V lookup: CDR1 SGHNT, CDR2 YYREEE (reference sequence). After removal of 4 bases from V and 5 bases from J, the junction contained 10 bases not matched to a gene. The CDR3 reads CASSRLDRAGETQYF. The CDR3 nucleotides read TGTGCCAGCAGCCGACTGGACAGGGCCGGGGAGACCCAGTACTTC.

This CDR3 is CASSLRPPPAGGVTGELFF. Written as DNA, the CDR3 is TGTGCCAGCAGCTTAAGACCCCCCCCCGCGGGGGGGGTCACCGGGGAGCTGTTTTTT. V gene TRBV7-3 combines with J gene TRBJ2-2; TRBD2 matches at 9 bases. V was clipped by 1 base and J by 4 bases; unmatched bases: 13. Germline V gives CDR1 SGHTA, CDR2 FQGTGA. The CDR3 loop spans 19 amino acids.

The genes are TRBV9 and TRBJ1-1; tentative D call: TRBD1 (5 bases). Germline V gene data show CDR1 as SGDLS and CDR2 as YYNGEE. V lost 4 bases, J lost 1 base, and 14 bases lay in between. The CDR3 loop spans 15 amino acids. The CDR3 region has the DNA TGTGCCAGCAGCCCCCACGGGGGGAAGAACACTGAAGCTTTCTTT. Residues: CASSPHGGKNTEAFF.

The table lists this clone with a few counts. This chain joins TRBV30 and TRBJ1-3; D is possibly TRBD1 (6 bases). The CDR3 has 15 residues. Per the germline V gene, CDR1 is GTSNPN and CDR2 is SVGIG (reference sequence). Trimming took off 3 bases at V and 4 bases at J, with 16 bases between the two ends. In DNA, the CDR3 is TGTGCCTGGAGCAGGGGAGACAGCTCGGGAAACACCATATATTTT. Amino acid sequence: CAWSRGDSSGNTIYF. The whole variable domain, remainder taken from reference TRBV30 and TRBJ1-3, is SQTIHQWPATLVQPVGSPLSLECTVEGTSNPNLYWYRQAAGRGLQLLFYSVGIGQISSEVPQNLSASRPQDRQFILSSKKLLLSDSGFYLCAWSRGDSSGNTIYFGEGSWLTVV.

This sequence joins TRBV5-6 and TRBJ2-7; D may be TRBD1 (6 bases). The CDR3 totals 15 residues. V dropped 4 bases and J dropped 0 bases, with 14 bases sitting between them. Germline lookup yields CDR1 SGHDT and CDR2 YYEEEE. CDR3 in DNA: TGTGCCAGCAGCCTGAGGGGGTTGATCTCCTACGAGCAGTACTTC. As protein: CASSLRGLISYEQYF.

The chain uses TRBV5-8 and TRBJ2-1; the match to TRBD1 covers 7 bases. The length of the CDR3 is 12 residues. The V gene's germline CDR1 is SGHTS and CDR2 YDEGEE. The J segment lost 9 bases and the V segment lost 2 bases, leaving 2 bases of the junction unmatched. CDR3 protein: CASSFQGVEQFF. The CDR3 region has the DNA TGTGCCAGCAGCTTCCAGGGGGTTGAGCAGTTCTTC.